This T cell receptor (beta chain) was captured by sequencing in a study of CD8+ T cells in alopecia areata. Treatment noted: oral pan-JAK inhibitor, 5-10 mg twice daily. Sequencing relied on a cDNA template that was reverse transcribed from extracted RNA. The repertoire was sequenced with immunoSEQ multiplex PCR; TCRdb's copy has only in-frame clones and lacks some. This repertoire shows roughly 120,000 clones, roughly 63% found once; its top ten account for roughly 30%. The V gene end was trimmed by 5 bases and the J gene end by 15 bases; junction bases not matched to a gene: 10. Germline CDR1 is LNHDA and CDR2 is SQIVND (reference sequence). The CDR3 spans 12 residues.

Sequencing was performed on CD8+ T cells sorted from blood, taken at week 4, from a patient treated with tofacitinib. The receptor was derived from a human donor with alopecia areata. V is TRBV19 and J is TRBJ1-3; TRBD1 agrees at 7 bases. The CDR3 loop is CASSVPGQSAYF. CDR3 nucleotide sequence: TGTGCCAGTAGTGTTCCGGGACAGTCGGCATATTTT. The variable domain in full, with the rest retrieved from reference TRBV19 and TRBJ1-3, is DGGITQSPKYLFRKEGQNVTLSCEQNLNHDAMYWYRQDPGQGLRLIYYSQIVNDFQKGDIAEGYSVSREKKESFPLTVTSAQKNPTAFYLCASSVPGQSAYFGEGSWLTVV.